This T cell receptor beta chain came from a study of blood T cell repertoires in COVID-19. At the level of the study: PBMCs, B-cell-depleted T cells, or T cells were the source of the cDNA or gDNA that made up the material.

The CDR3 totals 15 residues. The ends lost 3 bases at V and 3 bases at J; junction bases unmatched: 4. Per the germline V gene, CDR1 is MGHRA and CDR2 is YSYEKL. Source study methods: Researchers report that nucleated cell counts were estimated from reference gene primer amplification. Sequencing used immunoSEQ multiplex PCR; TCRdb keeps in-frame clones, though not all of them. The V and J calls and clone size come from that table; D and trimming were worked out from the DNA. Here the sample spans about 110,000 clones, just over 85% being singletons. Sequencing input: peripheral blood. This chain joins TRBV4-1 and TRBJ2-2, with 7 bases matching TRBD1. This clonotype was sampled from a human donor in a cohort sampled during active COVID-19. The CDR3 protein is CASSHPGQHTGELFF. CDR3 DNA: TGCGCCAGCAGCCATCCGGGACAGCACACCGGGGAGCTGTTTTTT.